Below, 26 T cell receptor beta chains from the same sample are listed, as sequenced in a study of blood T cell repertoires in COVID-19. Sequencing used immunoSEQ multiplex PCR; TCRdb keeps in-frame clones, though not all of them. The sample includes about 430,000 clones, over 85% of them seen just once. The sequencing sample was made of peripheral blood. These receptors all stem from a man aged 18 to 29 with COVID-19, enrolled during active disease.

J is TRBJ2-7 and V is TRBV7-9; 8 nucleotides match TRBD2. After removal of 5 bases from V and 4 bases from J, the junction contained 7 bases not matched to a gene. The CDR3 extends over 14 amino acids. The germline CDR1 and CDR2 sequences are SEHNR and FQNEAQ (reference sequence). Here the CDR3 reads CASSPPAGEYEQYF. The DNA of the CDR3 is TGTGCCAGCAGCCCCCCAGCGGGGGAGTACGAGCAGTACTTC.

The CDR3: CASSLGPARGIRNEQFF. The CDR3 bases are TGTGCCAGCAGCTTAGGCCCTGCCAGGGGAATAAGGAATGAGCAGTTCTTC. The gene calls are TRBV7-9 and TRBJ2-1; the D gene is possibly TRBD1 (6 bases). The CDR3 is 17 amino acids. CDR1 is SEHNR and CDR2 is FQNEAQ in the germline V gene (reference sequence). V was trimmed by 1 base and J by 7 bases, leaving 20 bases between them.

V and J are TRBV18 and TRBJ1-6, with 10 bases lining up with TRBD1. V shed 3 bases and J 8 bases; nucleotides not matched to a gene: 1. Germline V gene lookup returns CDR1 KGHSH and CDR2 LQKENI. The CDR3 runs 14 residues. In DNA form, the CDR3 reads TGTGCCAGCTCACCCGGGACAGGGGATTCACCCCTCCACTTT. Translated: CASSPGTGDSPLHF. Full variable domain (remainder filled in from reference TRBV18 and TRBJ1-6): NAGVMQNPRHLVRRRGQEARLRCSPMKGHSHVYWYRQLPEEGLKFMVYLQKENIIDESGMPKERFSAEFPKEGPSILRIQQVVRGDSAAYFCASSPGTGDSPLHFGNGTRLTVT.

This clone was detected only once. The V gene is TRBV7-9, the J gene TRBJ1-5; D remains ambiguous. From germline, CDR1 is SEHNR and CDR2 FQNEAQ (reference sequence). The CDR3 has 14 residues. V lost 2 bases and J lost 6, with 11 bases in between. The CDR3 is CASSLSGLGQPQHF. CDR3 nucleotides: TGTGCCAGCAGCTTATCTGGTCTCGGTCAGCCCCAGCATTTT.

The genes are TRBV12-3 or TRBV12-4 and TRBJ1-1, with D unclear. There are 13 residues in the CDR3. V lost 3 bases and J lost 1, with 6 bases in between. CDR3 in amino acids: CASSFGPNTEAFF. The CDR3 DNA reads as TGTGCCAGCAGTTTTGGGCCGAACACTGAAGCTTTCTTT.

This clone was seen a handful of times. The chain carries TRBV2 and TRBJ2-5, with a tentative D call TRBD1 (6 bases). This CDR3 has 15 residues. With 4 bases removed from V and 4 bases from J, the gap between germline ends came to 16 bases. The V gene's germline CDR1 is SNHLY and CDR2 FYNNEI. In DNA form, the CDR3 reads TGTGCCAGCAGTGCTTTACAGGGCACGAGAGAGACCCAGTACTTC. This gives the protein CASSALQGTRETQYF.

This rearrangement joins TRBV15 to TRBJ2-5; D unresolved. V was pared by 3 bases and J by 5 bases, with 7 bases between. The V gene's germline CDR1 is LNHNV and CDR2 YYDKDF (reference sequence). The CDR3 loop spans 12 amino acids. CDR3 amino acids: CATSRPAETQYF. Here the CDR3 DNA reads TGTGCCACCAGCAGGCCCGCGGAGACCCAGTACTTC.

CDR3 DNA: TGTGCCAGCAGTGAATCCATTACCACTAGCGGGGGGACCGGGGAGCTGTTTTTT. Protein: CASSESITTSGGTGELFF. The chain joins TRBV25-1 to TRBJ2-2; 12 bases match TRBD2. This CDR3 is 18 amino acids long. Germline V gives CDR1 MGHDK, CDR2 SYGVNS. V gave up 1 base and J gave up 5 bases; unmatched junction bases: 8.

The rearrangement links TRBV19 to TRBJ2-2, with TRBD2 identical over 12 bases. This CDR3 has 15 amino acids. J was trimmed by 4 bases and V by 6 bases; bases with no gene match: 3. Germline V gene data show CDR1 as LNHDA and CDR2 as SQIVND (reference sequence). The CDR3 loop reads CASSRLAGVTGELFF. DNA for the CDR3: TGTGCCAGTAGCAGACTAGCGGGAGTCACCGGGGAGCTGTTTTTT.

V usage is TRBV12-3 or TRBV12-4 and J usage is TRBJ2-2; D remains ambiguous. This CDR3 comprises 13 residues. V lost 7 bases, J lost 5 bases, and 11 bases lay in between. CDR3 in amino acids: CASTRLSTGELFF. CDR3 sequence (DNA): TGTGCCAGCACCCGACTGAGTACCGGGGAGCTGTTTTTT.

This clone was counted a single time. The CDR3 nucleotides read TGTGCCAGCAGCCAAGATCCCCTAGCGGGGGTTTCAGATACGCAGTATTTT. Translating it yields CASSQDPLAGVSDTQYF. This chain links TRBV4-2 with TRBJ2-3; 10 nucleotides line up with TRBD2. The V gene's germline CDR1 is LGHNA and CDR2 YNFKEQ. The CDR3 contains 17 residues. V shed 0 bases and J 4 bases; nucleotides not matched to a gene: 7.

A word on this clone: Different DNA sequences within this sample yield the same CDR3. The chain recombines TRBV12-3 or TRBV12-4 with TRBJ2-7, with TRBD1 matching 7 bases. This CDR3 comprises 11 residues. Unmatched junction bases numbered 2, after V lost 6 bases and J lost 6 bases. The CDR3 reads CASSPGGEQYF. CDR3 nucleotide sequence: TGTGCCAGCAGCCCAGGGGGCGAGCAGTACTTC.

The chain has TRBV30 and TRBJ2-1, with 7 nucleotides matching TRBD2. There are 18 residues in the CDR3. Germline V gene lookup returns CDR1 GTSNPN and CDR2 SVGIG (reference sequence). Trimming took 1 base from V and 1 from J; bases not matched to a gene: 13. CDR3 amino acids: CAWSGVNGRSGSYNEQFF. CDR3 DNA sequence: TGTGCCTGGAGTGGGGTAAACGGGAGGTCTGGGTCCTACAATGAGCAGTTCTTC.

This chain connects TRBV19 to TRBJ2-1; 7 bases align to TRBD2. Germline CDR1 is LNHDA and CDR2 is SQIVND (reference sequence). The V and J ends lost 1 base and 9 bases, in that order; junction bases with no gene match: 9. This CDR3 contains 15 residues. DNA of the CDR3: TGTGCCAGTAGTATAGTAAGCGGGATCGGGGGTGAGCAGTTCTTC. Translation: CASSIVSGIGGEQFF. Drawing the rest from reference TRBV19 and TRBJ2-1, the complete variable domain is DGGITQSPKYLFRKEGQNVTLSCEQNLNHDAMYWYRQDPGQGLRLIYYSQIVNDFQKGDIAEGYSVSREKKESFPLTVTSAQKNPTAFYLCASSIVSGIGGEQFFGPGTRLTVL.

The chain has TRBV6-5 and TRBJ2-1; 13 nucleotides agree with TRBD2. CDR3 length: 16 amino acids. Germline V gene sequence: CDR1 MNHEY, CDR2 SVGAGI. The V and J ends lost 4 bases and 1 base, in that order; junction bases with no gene match: 1. In nucleotides, the CDR3 is TGTGCCAGCAGTTTGACTAGCGGGAGGTCCTACAATGAGCAGTTCTTC. It yields the protein CASSLTSGRSYNEQFF.

This rearrangement joins TRBV9 to TRBJ2-1; 14 nucleotides agree with TRBD2. This CDR3 has 19 residues. The germline V gene encodes CDR1 SGDLS and CDR2 YYNGEE. V lost 0 bases and J lost 7; bases outside the gene matches: 12. In DNA form, the CDR3 reads TGTGCCAGCAGCGTAGAAGGACTAGCGGGAGGACGGGATCTTAATGAGCAGTTCTTC. Amino acids: CASSVEGLAGGRDLNEQFF.

This chain's CDR3 is CASSQMRYEQYF. CDR3 bases: TGTGCCAGCAGTCAAATGCGCTACGAGCAGTACTTC. The genes are TRBV11-3 and TRBJ2-7, with D hard to call. V was shortened by 6 bases and J by 3 bases, with 9 bases between the two germline ends. This CDR3 has 12 amino acids. CDR1 is SGHNT and CDR2 is YENEEA in the germline V gene.

The rearrangement uses TRBV7-8 and TRBJ2-3; no firm D call. The V and J ends lost 5 bases and 0 bases respectively, with 15 bases between them. The length of the CDR3 is 16 residues. Germline CDR1 reads SGHVS; CDR2 reads FQNEAQ. The CDR3 DNA reads TGTGCCAGCAGCCTTCCTCAGATCGGGAGCACAGATACGCAGTATTTT. Protein sequence: CASSLPQIGSTDTQYF.

In this sample, this clone turned up many times. V usage is TRBV5-1 and J usage is TRBJ2-7; D remains ambiguous. CDR3 size: 14 residues. CDR1 is SGHRS and CDR2 is YFSETQ in the germline V gene. The V end lost 0 bases, the J end lost 2 bases, and 9 bases lay between the germline ends. CDR3 bases: TGCGCCAGCAGCTTGGTAGTCTTGCCCTACGAGCAGTACTTC. It encodes CASSLVVLPYEQYF.

This chain connects TRBV6-6 to TRBJ2-7; a weak D match, TRBD1 (6 bases). The CDR3 is made up of 15 amino acids. V was cut by 2 bases and J by 7 bases, with 18 bases left in between. The germline V gene encodes CDR1 MNHNY and CDR2 SVGAGI (reference sequence). The CDR3 coding sequence is TGTGCCAGCAGTTACACCGACAGGACCCTAGGGGAGCAGTACTTC. Translated, it gives CASSYTDRTLGEQYF.

The chain couples TRBV5-1 to TRBJ2-7; 9 bases are shared with TRBD2. This CDR3 contains 14 residues. Germline V gene data show CDR1 as SGHRS and CDR2 as YFSETQ. V lost 0 bases to trimming and J lost 4 bases; unmatched junction nucleotides: 2. The CDR3 loop reads CASSLGLAVYEQYF. CDR3 in DNA: TGCGCCAGCAGCTTGGGACTAGCGGTATACGAGCAGTACTTC.

The chain couples TRBV27 to TRBJ2-1; 9 bases fit TRBD2. The CDR3 is 14 residues long. Looked up from germline, CDR1 is MNHEY and CDR2 is SMNVEV (reference sequence). Trimming at V came to 2 bases and at J to 9 bases, leaving 5 bases not matched to a gene. CDR3: CASSLGGGAGEQFF. Written as DNA, the CDR3 is TGTGCCAGCAGTTTAGGCGGGGGGGCAGGTGAGCAGTTCTTC.

This chain links TRBV5-5 with TRBJ1-4, with D uncertain. V lost 4 bases, J lost 1 base, and 14 bases lay in between. CDR1 and CDR2 (germline): SGHKS, YYEKEE (reference sequence). The CDR3 has 16 residues. For the CDR3, the DNA is TGTGCCAGCAGCGTCGACTCTTGGAGAACTAATGAAAAACTGTTTTTT. This translates into CASSVDSWRTNEKLFF.

This clone has a handful of counts. A read error may account for a junction end that differs from germline. The chain is built from TRBV7-7 and TRBJ2-5; TRBD2 matches at 9 bases. The length of the CDR3 is 15 residues. CDR1 is SSHAT and CDR2 is FNYEAQ in the germline V gene (reference sequence). CDR3 DNA: TGTGCTAGCAGCCCCGCGGGAGGGAGGGAAGAGACCCAGTACTTC. Translated, it gives CASSPAGGREETQYF.

With respect to this clone: A junction boundary mismatches the germline segment, possibly from a read error. CDR3 loop: CASSSRTGGINVF. Here the CDR3 DNA reads TGTGCCAGCAGCTCTAGGACAGGGGGTATCAATGTCTTT. V usage is TRBV7-2 and J usage is TRBJ1-1; the match to TRBD1 covers 10 bases. This CDR3 has 13 residues. The V gene's germline CDR1 is SGHTA and CDR2 FQGNSA.

The chain links TRBV4-1 to TRBJ1-1; D unresolved. This CDR3 is 13 amino acids long. In germline, CDR1 is MGHRA, CDR2 YSYEKL. Trimming stripped 2 bases from V and 3 bases from J, with 7 bases between. CDR3 coding DNA: TGCGCCAGCAGCCAATGGACTTACACTGAAGCTTTCTTT. It is translated as CASSQWTYTEAFF.